These T cell receptor beta chains were read from a single sample in a study of blood T cell repertoires in COVID-19. Assay: immunoSEQ multiplex PCR; the TCRdb copy retains only in-frame clones and omits some. This table holds roughly 200,000 clones, approximately 86% found once. Material: peripheral blood. Every receptor here comes from a man younger than 35 with active or convalescent COVID-19. Both conserved end residues are part of each CDR3. D genes are given only for firm matches. Rows may omit the clone size; those that give it use once, few, many or a size class.

V: TRBV19; size: .; J: TRBJ2-3; D: .; DNA: TGTGCCAGTAGTACCGTCGTCACAGATACGCAGTATTTT; CDR3: CASSTVVTDTQYF
V: TRBV29-1; size: once; J: TRBJ2-7; D: TRBD1; DNA: TGCAGCGTTGAAGATCCACAGGGGGAGTACTTC; CDR3: CSVEDPQGEYF
V: TRBV19; size: .; J: TRBJ1-5; D: .; DNA: TGTGCCAGTACCAAATACGGGAGGGGGGCCAATCAGCCCCAGCATTTT; CDR3: CASTKYGRGANQPQHF
V: TRBV28; size: .; J: TRBJ1-1; D: .; DNA: TGTGCCAGCAGTTTAACCCAAAGGGGCACTGAAGCTTTCTTT; CDR3: CASSLTQRGTEAFF
V: TRBV18; size: .; J: TRBJ2-3; D: .; DNA: TGTGCCAGCTCACCCCCTATGCCTCATACGCAGTATTTT; CDR3: CASSPPMPHTQYF
V: TRBV28; size: .; J: TRBJ2-1; D: TRBD1; DNA: TGTGCCAGCACGGGGGTGGGACAGGGGGCGAGGCGTGGTGGGAATGAGCAGTTCTTC; CDR3: CASTGVGQGARRGGNEQFF
V: TRBV7-9; size: .; J: TRBJ2-2; D: .; DNA: TGTGCCAGCAGCCTCCGGGGGAACACCGGGGAGCTGTTTTTT; CDR3: CASSLRGNTGELFF
V: TRBV11-1; size: once; J: TRBJ2-7; D: TRBD1; DNA: TGTGCCAGCAGCAGAGGACAGGGGGGGCCCTACGAGCAGTACTTC; CDR3: CASSRGQGGPYEQYF
V: TRBV27; size: .; J: TRBJ2-7; D: .; DNA: TGTGCCAGCAGTCGGGTTCCTGCCTACGAGCAGTACTTC; CDR3: CASSRVPAYEQYF
V: TRBV13; size: .; J: TRBJ2-1; D: TRBD2; DNA: TGTGCCAGCAGCGCCGACGGGACTACCCTCTACAATGAGCAGTTCTTC; CDR3: CASSADGTTLYNEQFF
V: TRBV10-3; size: once; J: TRBJ1-3; D: TRBD1; DNA: TGTGCCATCAGTGTAGGGACAGTCTCTGGAAACACCATATATTTT; CDR3: CAISVGTVSGNTIYF
V: TRBV4-1; size: .; J: TRBJ2-1; D: TRBD2; DNA: TGCGCCAGCAGCCAGAACTCCGGGACTAGCGGGAACTCAGAGTTCTTC; CDR3: CASSQNSGTSGNSEFF
V: TRBV19; size: .; J: TRBJ1-1; D: .; DNA: TGTGCCAGTAGTACCAGCCCGGGGGGGAGGACTGAAGCTTTCTTT; CDR3: CASSTSPGGRTEAFF
V: TRBV11-2; size: .; J: TRBJ2-1; D: .; DNA: TGTGCCAGCAGCTTCACTATCAATGAGCAGTTCTTC; CDR3: CASSFTINEQFF
V: TRBV4-1; size: .; J: TRBJ2-2; D: .; DNA: TGCGCCAGCAGCCCAAGGGGCAAAAGCACCGGGGAGCTGTTTTTT; CDR3: CASSPRGKSTGELFF
V: TRBV6-2/TRBV6-3; size: .; J: TRBJ2-7; D: TRBD2; DNA: TGTGCCAGCAGTTACTCCCTCGGGACTAGCTCCTACGAGCAGTACTTC; CDR3: CASSYSLGTSSYEQYF
V: TRBV7-2; size: .; J: TRBJ1-1; D: .; DNA: TGTGCCAGCAGCCTTGGGGCATTTGCAGCTTTCTTT; CDR3: CASSLGAFAAFF
V: TRBV18; size: .; J: TRBJ1-1; D: .; DNA: TGTGCCAGCTCACCAAACAGTTACACTGAAGCTTTCTTT; CDR3: CASSPNSYTEAFF
V: TRBV7-9; size: .; J: TRBJ1-1; D: .; DNA: TGTGCCAGCAGCGCCGGGTCCCTAGCGACTGAAGCTTTCTTT; CDR3: CASSAGSLATEAFF
V: TRBV28; size: .; J: TRBJ2-2; D: TRBD1; DNA: TGTGCCAGCAGGTCCCAGGGACAGGTTGACACCGGGGAGCTGTTTTTT; CDR3: CASRSQGQVDTGELFF
V: TRBV5-6; size: .; J: TRBJ2-3; D: TRBD2; DNA: TGTGCCAGCAGCTTTGGGACTAGCGGGAGTCGGGGGTACACAGATACGCAGTATTTT; CDR3: CASSFGTSGSRGYTDTQYF
V: TRBV7-9; size: .; J: TRBJ1-1; D: .; DNA: TGTGCCAGCAGCTTAGGACAGTCTCACACTGAAGCTTTCTTT; CDR3: CASSLGQSHTEAFF
V: TRBV10-1; size: .; J: TRBJ2-5; D: TRBD2; DNA: TGCGCCAGCAGTGACGGACTAGCCCGAGAGACCCAGTACTTC; CDR3: CASSDGLARETQYF
V: TRBV9; size: .; J: TRBJ1-4; D: .; DNA: TGTGCCAGCAGCGTAGGAGGGCTAGGGGAAAAACTGTTTTTT; CDR3: CASSVGGLGEKLFF
V: TRBV7-2; size: .; J: TRBJ2-7; D: TRBD2; DNA: TGTGCCAGCAGCTTAGTTGCGGGGGACCGCTACGAGCAGTACTTC; CDR3: CASSLVAGDRYEQYF
V: TRBV5-1; size: few; J: TRBJ2-1; D: .; DNA: TGCGCCAGCAGCTTGGCCGGGAGCTCCTACAATGAGCAGTTCTTC; CDR3: CASSLAGSSYNEQFF
V: TRBV27; size: .; J: TRBJ2-1; D: TRBD2; DNA: TGTGCCAGCAGTGATAGACTAGCGGGATACAATGAGCAGTTCTTC; CDR3: CASSDRLAGYNEQFF
V: TRBV30; size: .; J: TRBJ1-1; D: TRBD1; DNA: TGTGCCTGGAACCGACAGGGCCTTGGGAACACTGAAGCTTTCTTT; CDR3: CAWNRQGLGNTEAFF
V: TRBV27; size: few; J: TRBJ2-2; D: .; DNA: TGTGCCAGCAGCTTCCTTCCAGGGGTCACCGGGGAGCTGTTTTTT; CDR3: CASSFLPGVTGELFF
V: TRBV10-2; size: .; J: TRBJ2-7; D: TRBD2; DNA: TGCGCCAGCAGGGGACTAGCGGGAGGGCCATCCTACGAGCAGTACTTC; CDR3: CASRGLAGGPSYEQYF
V: TRBV7-6; size: .; J: TRBJ2-3; D: TRBD2; DNA: TGTGCCAGCAGGCGCCTAGCGGGAGGGGCAGATACGCAGTATTTT; CDR3: CASRRLAGGADTQYF
V: TRBV2; size: .; J: TRBJ2-1; D: TRBD2; DNA: TGTGCCAGCAGTGATGCGGGGGGGGTGGAGCAGTTCTTC; CDR3: CASSDAGGVEQFF
V: TRBV19; size: .; J: TRBJ1-3; D: .; DNA: TGTGCCAGTAGTCCCCGGTGGGCAGGGGAGTTTGGAAACACCATATATTTT; CDR3: CASSPRWAGEFGNTIYF
V: TRBV18; size: .; J: TRBJ2-7; D: .; DNA: TGTGCCAGCTCACCCGGCTACGAGCAGTACTTC; CDR3: CASSPGYEQYF
V: TRBV3-1/TRBV3-2; size: once; J: TRBJ2-7; D: TRBD1; DNA: TGTGCCAGCAGCCAATCCGGGACAGGGGCGAGTTCGGGGTACGAGCAGTACTTC; CDR3: CASSQSGTGASSGYEQYF
V: TRBV11-2; size: .; J: TRBJ2-1; D: TRBD2; DNA: TGTGCCAGCAGCTCCCAGGCGGGAGCCTACAATGAGCAGTTCTTC; CDR3: CASSSQAGAYNEQFF
V: TRBV6-5; size: .; J: TRBJ1-5; D: .; DNA: TGTGCCAGCAGTATGGGGGGGGACTATCAGCCCCAGCATTTT; CDR3: CASSMGGDYQPQHF
V: TRBV28; size: .; J: TRBJ1-6; D: .; DNA: TGTGCCAGCAGTATACAACCCCCCCTCCACTTT; CDR3: CASSIQPPLHF
V: TRBV6-5; size: .; J: TRBJ1-2; D: .; DNA: TGTGCCAGCAGTTTACAGGATACCTACTATGGCTACACCTTC; CDR3: CASSLQDTYYGYTF
V: TRBV25-1; size: .; J: TRBJ2-7; D: TRBD1; DNA: TGTGCCAGCAGTGGGTTGACAGGGGGGTATACCTCCTACGAGCAGTACTTC; CDR3: CASSGLTGGYTSYEQYF
V: TRBV6-5; size: .; J: TRBJ1-5; D: TRBD1; DNA: TGTGCCAGCAGAGGACAGGGCGGCCAGCCCCAGCATTTT; CDR3: CASRGQGGQPQHF